The 18 T cell receptor beta chains given below trace back to one sample, sequenced in a study of T cell repertoires and Cas9 in healthy adults. Measured with immunoSEQ multiplex PCR; TCRdb has only the in-frame clones, and not every one. The repertoire has 15,000 or so clones, roughly 89% of them found once; the top ten carry more than 2%. The source material was Tregs (CD4+, CD25+, CD127-, CD137-, CD154-) from PBMCs; culture status not recorded. These receptors were collected from a human donor in good health.

V is TRBV7-9 and J is TRBJ2-5; 8 nucleotides line up with TRBD2. The CDR3 runs to 17 residues. Trimming cost V 1 base and J 6 bases; bases outside gene matches: 13. The V gene's germline CDR1 is SEHNR and CDR2 FQNEAQ (reference sequence). The CDR3 loop reads CASSLVGISGAYQTQYF. CDR3 sequence (DNA): TGTGCCAGCAGCTTAGTAGGAATTAGCGGGGCTTATCAGACCCAGTACTTC.

V usage is TRBV4-1 and J usage is TRBJ1-2; D remains ambiguous. The CDR3 is made up of 15 amino acids. CDR1 is MGHRA, CDR2 YSYEKL, per germline. Trimming pared 3 bases from V and 1 base from J, leaving 12 bases between. In nucleotides, the CDR3 is TGCGCCAGCAGCCACCTAAAGCGGGGTAACTATGGCTACACCTTC. Translation gives CASSHLKRGNYGYTF.

The chain joins TRBV6-1 to TRBJ2-7; D call uncertain. CDR3 size: 14 residues. Germline CDR1 MNHNS, CDR2 SASEGT. V lost 7 bases and J 2 bases, leaving 15 bases between the germline ends. The CDR3 loop reads CASKAQYITYEQYF. Written as DNA, the CDR3 is TGTGCCAGCAAAGCGCAGTACATAACCTACGAGCAGTACTTC.

CDR3 in DNA: TGTGCCAGCAGCCCCTTCCGACTTTCGGGCAATCAGCCCCAGCATTTT. Its protein product is CASSPFRLSGNQPQHF. The chain couples TRBV28 to TRBJ1-5; D is ambiguous. The CDR3 has 16 residues. Trimming cost V 6 bases and J 2 bases, with 17 bases left between them. The germline CDR1 and CDR2 sequences are MDHEN and SYDVKM.

CDR3 sequence: CASSRDRGAEAFF. CDR3 DNA: TGTGCCAGCAGCAGGGACAGGGGAGCTGAAGCTTTCTTT. V and J are TRBV7-3 and TRBJ1-1; 10 positions agree with TRBD1. Germline V gives CDR1 SGHTA, CDR2 FQGTGA. The V segment lost 5 bases and the J segment 6 bases; nucleotides outside the gene matches: 3. The CDR3 consists of 13 residues.

The gene calls are TRBV2 and TRBJ2-3; no firm D call. The CDR3 is 15 residues long. The V and J ends lost 5 bases and 0 bases respectively, with 12 bases between them. The germline gives CDR1 SNHLY, CDR2 FYNNEI. The CDR3 sequence: CASSPTTLSTDTQYF. The DNA for the CDR3 is TGTGCCAGCAGTCCCACTACCCTGAGCACAGATACGCAGTATTTT.

The V gene is TRBV5-5, the J gene TRBJ2-7, with D possibly being TRBD2 (6 bases). The V gene's germline CDR1 is SGHKS and CDR2 YYEKEE (reference sequence). The CDR3 has 16 amino acids. Trimming shortened V by 2 bases and J by 3 bases, and 18 bases separated the two germline ends. CDR3 DNA: TGTGCCAGCAGCTTTACCCCGGGGGACCAGAGCTACGAGCAGTACTTC. Translated, it gives CASSFTPGDQSYEQYF.

V gene TRBV11-3 combines with J gene TRBJ2-7, with 8 bases aligning to TRBD1. Germline V CDR1 and CDR2: SGHNT, YENEEA. The CDR3 length is 16 residues. The ends lost 5 bases at V and 2 bases at J; junction bases unmatched: 11. The CDR3 DNA follows: TGTGCCAGCAGCGAAGGACAGGGATTAGCAGCCTACGAGCAGTACTTC. Its translation: CASSEGQGLAAYEQYF.

The chain uses TRBV2 and TRBJ1-2; 10 bases match TRBD1. Trimming at V came to 7 bases and at J to 7 bases, leaving 9 bases not matched to a gene. CDR1 and CDR2 from the germline V gene are SNHLY and FYNNEI. The CDR3 is made up of 14 amino acids. CDR3 loop: CASNTRDRGSGYTF. CDR3 in DNA: TGTGCCAGCAATACTCGGGACAGGGGCTCTGGCTACACCTTC.

The chain employs TRBV7-9 and TRBJ1-1; D is undetermined. CDR3 length: 12 residues. Germline lookup yields CDR1 SEHNR and CDR2 FQNEAQ (reference sequence). V gave up 5 bases and J gave up 6 bases, with 10 bases separating them. CDR3 loop: CASSINTAEAFF. CDR3 coding DNA: TGTGCCAGCAGCATCAATACCGCTGAAGCTTTCTTT.

V and J are TRBV5-1 and TRBJ1-4, with 8 nucleotides matching TRBD1. The junction had 6 bases not matched to a gene; V was cut back by 4 bases and J by 1 base. Germline assignment: CDR1 SGHRS and CDR2 YFSETQ. The CDR3 totals 16 residues. The CDR3 protein is CASSPGQGLTNEKLFF. The CDR3 region has the DNA TGCGCCAGCAGCCCCGGACAGGGCCTAACTAATGAAAAACTGTTTTTT.

This clone was counted once. V usage is TRBV19 and J usage is TRBJ2-2; 10 nucleotides agree with TRBD1. Germline loops: CDR1 LNHDA, CDR2 SQIVND (reference sequence). The CDR3 totals 15 residues. J lost 4 bases, V lost 5 bases, and 4 bases had no gene match. The CDR3: CASSVRTGGTGELFF. The CDR3 DNA is TGTGCCAGTAGTGTCAGGACAGGGGGCACCGGGGAGCTGTTTTTT. The complete variable domain, with remaining parts taken from reference TRBV19 and TRBJ2-2, reads DGGITQSPKYLFRKEGQNVTLSCEQNLNHDAMYWYRQDPGQGLRLIYYSQIVNDFQKGDIAEGYSVSREKKESFPLTVTSAQKNPTAFYLCASSVRTGGTGELFFGEGSRLTVL.

The rearrangement links TRBV6-6 to TRBJ2-7; D gene ambiguous. Trimming left V 4 bases short and J 4 bases short, with 11 bases between. Germline V CDR1 and CDR2: MNHNY, SVGAGI (reference sequence). This CDR3 contains 13 residues. CDR3 sequence: CASSSGRRYEQYF. The CDR3 nucleotides are TGTGCCAGCAGTTCCGGACGGAGATACGAGCAGTACTTC.

This clone has a handful of counts. This chain uses TRBV5-1 with TRBJ2-7; possibly TRBD1 for D (5 bases). The germline CDR1 and CDR2 sequences are SGHRS and YFSETQ. The V end lost 5 bases, the J end lost 5 bases, and 17 bases lay between the germline ends. This CDR3 has 14 amino acids. The CDR3 is CASRRQGGVDEQYF. The CDR3 DNA sequence: TGCGCCAGCAGGAGGCAGGGTGGAGTGGACGAGCAGTACTTC.

The chain uses TRBV5-5 and TRBJ2-7, with D hard to call. This CDR3 comprises 17 residues. Trimming took off 4 bases at V and 1 base at J, with 21 bases between the two ends. Germline CDR1 and CDR2: SGHKS and YYEKEE (reference sequence). In nucleotides, the CDR3 is TGTGCCAGCAGCCCAGTGAGGACCCACACACCTTCCTACGAGCAGTACTTC. This translates into CASSPVRTHTPSYEQYF.

In DNA form, the CDR3 reads TGTGCCAGCAACAGGGGGAGCAATCAGCCCCAGCATTTT. Translation gives CASNRGSNQPQHF. V and J are TRBV19 and TRBJ1-5; TRBD1 matches 8 bases. Germline V lookup: CDR1 LNHDA, CDR2 SQIVND (reference sequence). V dropped 9 bases and J dropped 1; count of bases not matched to a gene: 2. This CDR3 has 13 amino acids.

The chain employs TRBV5-1 and TRBJ2-7; D unclear. CDR1 and CDR2 from the germline V gene are SGHRS and YFSETQ. The CDR3 is made up of 12 amino acids. Trimming took off 0 bases at V and 3 bases at J, with 4 bases between the two ends. The CDR3 nucleotides are TGCGCCAGCAGCTTGGGGTTCTACGAGCAGTACTTC. Its protein product is CASSLGFYEQYF.

The chain joins TRBV11-2 to TRBJ2-7; 14 bases align to TRBD2. Trimming at V came to 6 bases and at J to 6 bases, leaving 4 bases not matched to a gene. The CDR3 loop spans 14 amino acids. Looked up from germline, CDR1 is SGHAT and CDR2 is FQNNGV. In DNA, the CDR3 is TGTGCCAGCAGGCGACTAGCGGGGGGGGCCGAGCAGTACTTC. Translating it yields CASRRLAGGAEQYF.